The 21 T cell receptor beta chains in this list originate from one sample, sequenced in a study of circulating CD8 cells and anti-PD-1 response in melanoma. From live CD3+CD8+TCRalphabeta+ cells, four PD-1 and/or TIGIT subsets were sorted. The QIAseq Immune Repertoire TCR panel built the libraries from about 16 ng of total RNA. TCRdb re-called the reads through MiXCR, storing one row per CDR3 protein. The sample records under 600 distinct CDR3 sequences, 10% being singletons. The material sequenced was CD8+ T cells from PBMCs, taken at baseline or after one month of anti-PD-1 therapy (not recorded which). These receptors all come from a human donor with melanoma.

This clonotype occurred a few times. This may be a read error: a much more frequent sequence differs by one nucleotide. V is TRBV11-1 and J is TRBJ2-1; D could derive from TRBD1 or TRBD2 (6 bases each). From germline, CDR1 is SGHAT and CDR2 FQDESV (reference sequence). The CDR3 totals 14 residues. This CDR3 reads CASTTGGSYNEQSF. CDR3 DNA: TGTGCCAGCACCACCGGGGGCTCCTACAATGAGCAGTCCTTC. The whole variable domain, filled in from reference TRBV11-1 and TRBJ2-1, reads EAEVAQSPRYKITEKSQAVAFWCDPISGHATLYWYRQILGQGPELLVQFQDESVVDDSQLPKDRFSAERLKGVDSTLKIQPAELGDSAMYLCASTTGGSYNEQSFGPGTRLTVL.

A few counts support this clonotype. This rearrangement joins TRBV2 to TRBJ2-1; 13 bases match TRBD2. The germline V gene has CDR1 SNHLY and CDR2 FYNNEI. V shed 5 bases, J shed 2 bases, and the junction held 3 bases outside the gene matches. The CDR3 runs 16 residues. In DNA, the CDR3 is TGTGCCAGCAGTACCGGGACTAGCGGGGCCTACAATGAGCAGTTCTTC. Residues: CASSTGTSGAYNEQFF.

Relative to its sample, this clonotype is large. V is TRBV6-5 and J is TRBJ2-2; D might be TRBD2 (7 bases). This CDR3 is 15 amino acids long. Trimming took off 9 bases at V and 7 bases at J, with 21 bases between the two ends. The germline CDR1 and CDR2 sequences are MNHEY and SVGAGI. In DNA form, the CDR3 reads TGTGCCAGTAGATGGGGGGGCCCGATTAACGGGGAGCTGTTTTTT. Translated: CASRWGGPINGELFF.

This clonotype is categorized as medium-sized. The chain recombines TRBV30 with TRBJ2-7; the match to TRBD1 covers 9 bases. Looked up from germline, CDR1 is GTSNPN and CDR2 is SVGIG (reference sequence). CDR3 length: 16 residues. J lost 3 bases, V lost 2 bases, and 11 bases had no gene match. CDR3 sequence: CAWSQFPGQGFYEQYF. The CDR3 DNA sequence: TGTGCCTGGAGTCAATTTCCGGGACAGGGTTTCTACGAGCAGTACTTC.

The V gene is TRBV29-1, the J gene TRBJ2-5, with D perhaps given as TRBD1 or TRBD2 (5 bases each). The CDR3 runs 12 residues. V shed 4 bases and J shed 5 bases, with 11 bases lying between them. Germline V gives CDR1 SQVTM, CDR2 ANQGSEA. CDR3 loop: CSVAEGPETQYF. Here the CDR3 DNA reads TGCAGCGTTGCAGAGGGGCCGGAGACCCAGTACTTC. The whole variable domain, remainder taken from reference TRBV29-1 and TRBJ2-5, is SAVISQKPSRDICQRGTSLTIQCQVDSQVTMMFWYRQQPGQSLTLIATANQGSEATYESGFVIDKFPISRPNLTFSTLTVSNMSPEDSSIYLCSVAEGPETQYFGPGTRLLVL.

This clonotype is large within its sample. V gene TRBV19 combines with J gene TRBJ2-7; no firm D call. The germline V gene has CDR1 LNHDA and CDR2 SQIVND (reference sequence). There are 15 residues in the CDR3. Trimming removed 9 bases from V and 6 bases from J, with 24 bases in between. In DNA form, the CDR3 reads TGTGCCAGCTCTCTTTCCGGCGGTCAGGTAACCGAGCAGTACTTC. Its protein product is CASSLSGGQVTEQYF.

This clonotype is medium-sized (0.01 to 0.1%) within its sample. The rearrangement uses TRBV20-1 and TRBJ2-1, with D unresolved. CDR1 and CDR2 (germline): DFQATT, SNEGSKA (reference sequence). Trimming took off 4 bases at V and 5 bases at J, with 12 bases between the two ends. The CDR3 loop spans 13 amino acids. The CDR3 sequence: CSATDKEDNEQFF. The CDR3 nucleotides are TGCAGTGCTACAGACAAAGAAGACAATGAGCAGTTCTTC.

Judged by abundance, this clonotype is large. The chain employs TRBV25-1 and TRBJ2-1; 8 bases map to TRBD2. Germline CDR1 MGHDK, CDR2 SYGVNS. The junction had 6 bases not matched to a gene; V was cut back by 11 bases and J by 3 bases. The CDR3 has 13 amino acids. CDR3 residues: CAPREGSYNEQFF. DNA of the CDR3: TGTGCCCCCCGGGAGGGGAGCTACAATGAGCAGTTCTTC.

This clonotype was seen a handful of times. This sequence joins TRBV4-1 and TRBJ2-7, with D possibly TRBD1 on 5 matching bases. The germline gives CDR1 MGHRA, CDR2 YSYEKL. The CDR3 has 15 residues. Trimming cost V 4 bases and J 2 bases, with 15 bases left between them. CDR3 bases: TGCGCCAGCAGCCTGCAATCAGGGCCGACCTACGAGCAGTACTTC. It is translated as CASSLQSGPTYEQYF.

By share, this clonotype ranks as large. The CDR3 DNA reads as TGTGCCAGCAGTATAGGGGGACGGACTGAAGCTTTCTTT. As protein: CASSIGGRTEAFF. The rearrangement uses TRBV25-1 and TRBJ1-1, with D tentatively TRBD1 (6 bases). This CDR3 is built from 13 residues. In germline, CDR1 is MGHDK, CDR2 SYGVNS. The V and J ends lost 5 bases and 5 bases respectively, with 12 bases between them.

This clonotype is classed as medium-sized (0.01 to 0.1%). V is TRBV9 and J is TRBJ2-5, with D possibly called TRBD1 or TRBD2 (6 bases each). The CDR3 runs 16 residues. Germline V gives CDR1 SGDLS, CDR2 YYNGEE. V dropped 4 bases and J dropped 3 bases, with 19 bases sitting between them. The CDR3 nucleotides are TGTGCCAGCAGCCCTCCGAGTAGGGGGGTTGAAGAGACCCAGTACTTC. This codes for CASSPPSRGVEETQYF.

This clonotype counts as large. The chain couples TRBV7-2 to TRBJ2-7; a weak D match, TRBD2 (5 bases). The CDR3 is 14 residues long. The V end was cut by 4 bases, the J end by 6 bases, with 16 bases between. In germline, CDR1 is SGHTA, CDR2 FQGNSA. The CDR3 nucleotides read TGTGCCAGCAGCTACCCTGGCGAGGGAGTCGAGCAGTACTTC. It specifies CASSYPGEGVEQYF.

This clonotype qualifies as medium-sized. V is TRBV19 and J is TRBJ1-1; D gene unclear. Germline V gene sequence: CDR1 LNHDA, CDR2 SQIVND (reference sequence). This CDR3 region has 15 residues. V lost 7 bases to trimming and J lost 6 bases, with 21 bases between them. The CDR3: CASIENSPLPAEAFF. The CDR3 DNA reads as TGTGCCAGTATTGAAAACTCGCCCCTACCGGCTGAAGCTTTCTTT.

Within the sample, this clonotype is large. The V and J genes are TRBV4-3 and TRBJ2-3, with D possibly being TRBD2 (5 bases). This CDR3 comprises 14 residues. Trimming took 1 base from V and 2 from J, leaving 7 bases between them. Germline V gene data show CDR1 as LGHNA and CDR2 as YSLEER. The CDR3 nucleotides are TGCGCCAGCAGCCAAGGGCTAGCCACAGATACGCAGTATTTT. This gives the protein CASSQGLATDTQYF.

By share, this clonotype ranks as large. V is TRBV30 and J is TRBJ2-5; D uncertain. The CDR3 consists of 10 residues. CDR1 and CDR2 from the germline V gene are GTSNPN and SVGIG (reference sequence). Trimming shortened V by 4 bases and J by 5 bases, and 5 bases separated the two germline ends. CDR3 protein: CAWMAETQYF. The CDR3, as DNA: TGTGCCTGGATGGCGGAGACCCAGTACTTC.

Note on this clonotype: One end of the junction fails to match germline, which may point to a read error. The chain recombines TRBV4-2 with TRBJ2-2; a weak D match, TRBD2 (5 bases). There are 17 residues in the CDR3. Germline V gene lookup returns CDR1 LGHNA and CDR2 YNFKEQ. CDR3 sequence (DNA): TGCGCCAGCAGCCAAGATAGCTACGGGGCGAACACCGGGGAGCTGTTTTTT. It encodes CASSQDSYGANTGELFF.

By share, this clonotype ranks as medium-sized. The chain couples TRBV2 to TRBJ2-2, with TRBD2 matching 8 bases. V shed 3 bases, J shed 1 base, and the junction held 7 bases outside the gene matches. The CDR3 spans 17 residues. Germline V gene data show CDR1 as SNHLY and CDR2 as FYNNEI. CDR3 coding DNA: TGTGCCAGCAGTGATCCCTATAGCGGGGAGAACACCGGGGAGCTGTTTTTT. Protein sequence: CASSDPYSGENTGELFF.

About this clonotype: A single base separates this from a much larger clone, so it may be a read error. The V call is TRBV19, the J call TRBJ2-1; weak D call: TRBD2 (5 bases). This CDR3 has 13 residues. The ends were cut back, 5 bases at V and 6 bases at J, with 11 bases in the middle. Germline CDR1 LNHDA, CDR2 SQIVND (reference sequence). CDR3 DNA sequence: TGTGCCAGTAGTTACACTAGGTGCAATGAGCAGTTCTTC. This codes for CASSYTRCNEQFF.

The chain is built from TRBV28 and TRBJ2-5; 9 nucleotides line up with TRBD2. The germline CDR1 and CDR2 sequences are MDHEN and SYDVKM. V lost 7 bases and J lost 5; bases outside the gene matches: 2. This CDR3 is 12 amino acids long. Written as DNA, the CDR3 is TGTGCCAGCACCAGCGGGAGGGAGACCCAGTACTTC. Protein product: CASTSGRETQYF.

This clonotype is medium-sized (0.01 to 0.1%) by share. The chain uses TRBV19 and TRBJ2-1; maybe TRBD1 (6 bases). V was pared by 10 bases and J by 4 bases, with 17 bases between. Germline values: CDR1 LNHDA, CDR2 SQIVND (reference sequence). The CDR3 consists of 14 residues. This CDR3 is CATKEPDRYNEQFF. CDR3 sequence (DNA): TGTGCCACCAAAGAACCCGACAGGTACAATGAGCAGTTCTTC.

Sample share makes this clonotype medium-sized. V usage is TRBV5-6 and J usage is TRBJ2-3; D gene uncertain. Germline CDR1 reads SGHDT; CDR2 reads YYEEEE. The CDR3 spans 12 residues. Trimming pared 1 base from V and 3 bases from J, leaving 3 bases between. CDR3 DNA sequence: TGTGCCAGCAGCTTGCCGACAGATACGCAGTATTTT. It encodes CASSLPTDTQYF.